These T cell receptor beta chains were read from a single sample in a study of blood T cell repertoires in COVID-19. Produced via immunoSEQ multiplex PCR; TCRdb's table is partial and in-frame only. The sample carries around 260,000 clones, around 86% recorded once. The sample consisted of peripheral blood. The receptors derive from a woman aged 40 to 49 who had recovered from COVID-19. CDR3s include the opening cysteine and the closing phenylalanine or tryptophan. A D gene is named only where the DNA matches it firmly. Size tells how often a clone was seen (once, few, many) or the class of an expanded clone, and some rows leave it out.

clone_size d_call j_call v_call cdr3_nt cdr3_aa
- TRBD2 TRBJ2-5 TRBV4-1 TGCGCCAGCAGCCAACTTGGAAGCGGGAGGGCCCAAGAGACCCAGTACTTC CASSQLGSGRAQETQYF
- - TRBJ2-7 TRBV3-1/TRBV3-2 TGTGCCAGCAGCGGTAGGAGCTCCTACGAGCAGTACTTC CASSGRSSYEQYF
- - TRBJ1-1 TRBV12-5 TGTGCTAGTGGTTTGGTACAGCTGAACACTGAAGCTTTCTTT CASGLVQLNTEAFF
- TRBD2 TRBJ2-1 TRBV24-1 TGTGCCACCAGGGGGGGACTAGCGAACTACAATGAGCAGTTCTTC CATRGGLANYNEQFF
- TRBD2 TRBJ2-2 TRBV2 TGTGCCAGTGGACTAGCGGAGAACACCGGGGAGCTGTTTTTT CASGLAENTGELFF
- - TRBJ2-1 TRBV27 TGTGCCAGCAGTTCCCGTGGGGTGAGGGCTGGGCAGTTCTTC CASSSRGVRAGQFF
- TRBD2 TRBJ2-7 TRBV19 TGTGCCAGTAGTGAGTCTAGCGGGAGGACCTACGAGCAGTACTTC CASSESSGRTYEQYF
- TRBD1 TRBJ1-4 TRBV15 TGTGCCACCAGCAGAGGAGAGACAGGGGGCAGTTCTAATGAAAAACTGTTTTTT CATSRGETGGSSNEKLFF
- - TRBJ1-2 TRBV19 TGTGCCAGTAGTATTCGCGGAAAAGACTATGGCTACACCTTC CASSIRGKDYGYTF
- - TRBJ1-2 TRBV28 TGTGCCAGCAGTTTAATGATCCGAGAAAAGCTAGGCGGCTACACCTTC CASSLMIREKLGGYTF
- TRBD1 TRBJ1-1 TRBV3-1/TRBV3-2 TGTGCCAGCAGCCCCCGGGACAGGGACACTGAAGCTTTCTTT CASSPRDRDTEAFF
- - TRBJ2-3 TRBV29-1 TGCAGCGTTTACTACACAGATACGCAGTATTTT CSVYYTDTQYF
- - TRBJ2-3 TRBV5-4 TGTGCCAGCAGCTTGAATCAGGGGACGCAGTATTTT CASSLNQGTQYF
- TRBD1 TRBJ2-1 TRBV2 TGTGCCTGCGACAGGGGGCAAAATGAGCAGTTCTTC CACDRGQNEQFF
once - TRBJ2-7 TRBV6-6 TGTGCCAGCAGTTACGGCAGGACTTCCTACGAGCAGTACTTC CASSYGRTSYEQYF
- - TRBJ2-1 TRBV7-8 TGTGCCAGCACCTCAGGCGGGCACCAGTTCTTC CASTSGGHQFF
- - TRBJ1-2 TRBV13 TGTGCCAGCAGCTTAGGTACAGTAGCTAACTATGGCTACACCTTC CASSLGTVANYGYTF
- - TRBJ1-1 TRBV14 TGTGCCAGCAGCCAGAGAGACAGGAACACTGAAGCTTTCTTT CASSQRDRNTEAFF
once TRBD1 TRBJ1-2 TRBV30 TGTGCCTACGACAGGGGCACTGGCTACACCTTC CAYDRGTGYTF
- TRBD1 TRBJ2-7 TRBV11-1 TGTGCCAGCAGTTCCGACAGGGTTCAGTACTTC CASSSDRVQYF
- - TRBJ2-7 TRBV21-1 TGTGCCAGCAGCGCGGGGGGACAGGGGATTTTCAGTTACGAGCAGTACTTC CASSAGGQGIFSYEQYF
- TRBD2 TRBJ2-3 TRBV10-3 TGTGCCATCAGTCCCGTAGCTAGCGGGTCAGGCACAGATACGCAGTATTTT CAISPVASGSGTDTQYF
- - TRBJ2-3 TRBV5-4 TGTGCCAGCAGCTTTGGGCAAAGTCAGGGGTTGGATACGCAGTATTTT CASSFGQSQGLDTQYF
- TRBD2 TRBJ2-7 TRBV5-1 TGCGCCAGCAGCCGGGGGACTGGGTTGGGGGGGAGGAAGTACGAGCAGTACTTC CASSRGTGLGGRKYEQYF
- - TRBJ2-3 TRBV2 TGTGCCAGCAGTGACAGGGCAGCTCCTGGGACAGATACGCAGTATTTT CASSDRAAPGTDTQYF
- TRBD1 TRBJ1-2 TRBV19 TGTGCCAGTACCGCCATCAGGGACAGCGGATATGGCTACACCTTC CASTAIRDSGYGYTF
- - TRBJ2-7 TRBV19 TGTGCCAGTAGTATAGATCTAGCGACGAGCTCCTACGAGCAGTACTTC CASSIDLATSSYEQYF
- - TRBJ2-2 TRBV28 TGTGCCAGCAGACCCGGGACACCCAACACCGGGGAGCTGTTTTTT CASRPGTPNTGELFF
- TRBD1 TRBJ2-2 TRBV29-1 TGCAGCGTTGCGGAAACAGGGGTCACCGGGGAGCTGTTTTTT CSVAETGVTGELFF
- TRBD1 TRBJ1-3 TRBV7-9 TGTGCCAGCAGCTTGGGGACAGGGGGCAACTCTGGAAACACCATATATTTT CASSLGTGGNSGNTIYF
- TRBD1 TRBJ2-5 TRBV18 TGTGCCAGCTCACCAGGGACAGTTCAAGAGACCCAGTACTTC CASSPGTVQETQYF
- - TRBJ2-3 TRBV5-4 TGTGCCAGCAGCTCGGGACTCGGGACGGATACGCAGTATTTT CASSSGLGTDTQYF
- - TRBJ2-7 TRBV3-1/TRBV3-2 TGTGCCAGCAGCTGGGCAGGGGTGGAGCAGTACTTC CASSWAGVEQYF
- - TRBJ2-1 TRBV5-1 TGCGCCAGCAGCCCTACCGAGGGTCCCTACAATGAGCAGTTCTTC CASSPTEGPYNEQFF
- TRBD1 TRBJ2-5 TRBV25-1 TGTGCCAGCAGTGAGGGACAGGGGACCCAAGAGACCCAGTACTTC CASSEGQGTQETQYF
- TRBD2 TRBJ2-3 TRBV2 TGTGCCAGCTCACTAGCGGCAGACGTGGATACGCAGTATTTT CASSLAADVDTQYF
once - TRBJ2-2 TRBV11-2 TGTGCCAGCAGCTTAGATCGGTGGGCCACCGGGGAGCTGTTTTTT CASSLDRWATGELFF
- TRBD2 TRBJ2-7 TRBV27 TGTGCCAGCAGAACCCCGGGAGGGTCCTACGAGCAGTACTTC CASRTPGGSYEQYF
- - TRBJ1-4 TRBV6-5 TGTGCCAGCAGGCCGAACAGGGTCAATAATGAAAAACTGTTTTTT CASRPNRVNNEKLFF